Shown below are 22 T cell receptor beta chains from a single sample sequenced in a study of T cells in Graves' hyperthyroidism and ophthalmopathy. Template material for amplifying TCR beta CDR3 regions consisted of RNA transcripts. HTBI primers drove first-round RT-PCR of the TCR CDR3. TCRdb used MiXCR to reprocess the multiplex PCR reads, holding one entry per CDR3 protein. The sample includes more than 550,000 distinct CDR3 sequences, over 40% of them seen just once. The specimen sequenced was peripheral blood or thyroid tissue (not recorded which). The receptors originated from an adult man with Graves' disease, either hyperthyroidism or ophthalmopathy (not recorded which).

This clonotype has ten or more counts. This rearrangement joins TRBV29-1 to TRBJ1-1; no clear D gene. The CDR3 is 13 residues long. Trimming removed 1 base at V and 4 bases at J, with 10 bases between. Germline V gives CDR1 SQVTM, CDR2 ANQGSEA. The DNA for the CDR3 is TGCAGCGTTGAAGGGCAGATGGGCACTGAAGCTTTCTTT. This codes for CSVEGQMGTEAFF.

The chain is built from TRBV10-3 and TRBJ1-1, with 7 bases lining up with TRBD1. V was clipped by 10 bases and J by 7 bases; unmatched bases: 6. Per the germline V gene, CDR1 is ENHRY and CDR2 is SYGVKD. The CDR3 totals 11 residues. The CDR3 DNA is TGTGCCACCCGGGACAGCCATGAAGCTTTCTTT. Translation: CATRDSHEAFF.

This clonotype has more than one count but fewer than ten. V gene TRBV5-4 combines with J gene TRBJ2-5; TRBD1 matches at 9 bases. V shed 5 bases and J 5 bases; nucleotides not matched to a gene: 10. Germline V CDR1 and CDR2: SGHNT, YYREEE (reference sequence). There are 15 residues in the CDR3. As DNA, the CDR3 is TGTGCCAGCAGGACCGACAGGGGGACTCGGGAGACCCAGTACTTC. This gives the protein CASRTDRGTRETQYF.

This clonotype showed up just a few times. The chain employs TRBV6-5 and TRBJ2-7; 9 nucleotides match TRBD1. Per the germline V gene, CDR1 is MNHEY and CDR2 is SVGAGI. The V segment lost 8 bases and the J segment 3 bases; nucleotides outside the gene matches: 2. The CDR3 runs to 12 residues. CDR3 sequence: CASDRGYYEQYF. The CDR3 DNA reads TGTGCCAGCGACAGGGGGTACTACGAGCAGTACTTC.

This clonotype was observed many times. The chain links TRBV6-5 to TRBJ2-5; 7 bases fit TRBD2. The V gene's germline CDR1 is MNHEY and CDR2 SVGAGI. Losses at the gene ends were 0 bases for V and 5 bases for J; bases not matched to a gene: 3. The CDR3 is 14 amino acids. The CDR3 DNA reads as TGTGCCAGCAGTTACTCGACCGGGGGGGAGACCCAGTACTTC. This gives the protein CASSYSTGGETQYF.

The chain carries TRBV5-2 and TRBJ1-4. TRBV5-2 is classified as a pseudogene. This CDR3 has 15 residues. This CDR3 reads CASNLRGTTDEKLFF. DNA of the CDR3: TGTGCCAGCAACCTCAGGGGCACGACGGATGAAAAACTGTTTTTT.

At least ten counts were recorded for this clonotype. CDR3 protein: CASSIPSGTAYSNQPQHF. The CDR3 coding sequence is TGTGCCAGTAGTATACCCTCAGGGACTGCGTATAGCAATCAGCCCCAGCATTTT. The chain uses TRBV19 and TRBJ1-5; D is perhaps TRBD1 (5 bases). Germline V CDR1 and CDR2: LNHDA, SQIVND (reference sequence). V lost 2 bases and J 0 bases, leaving 17 bases between the germline ends. The CDR3 runs to 18 residues.

CDR3 region: CASSEPDTATNEKLFF. CDR3 in DNA: TGTGCCAGCAGTGAGCCGGACACCGCAACTAATGAAAAACTGTTTTTT. This sequence joins TRBV6-1 and TRBJ1-4, with D possibly being TRBD1 (5 bases). V was trimmed by 3 bases and J by 0 bases, leaving 11 bases between them. The CDR3 spans 16 residues. Germline V CDR1 and CDR2: MNHNS, SASEGT.

CDR3 DNA sequence: TGTGCCAGCAGTGGAGGGACAGGGGATCAGCCCCAGCATTTT. Protein sequence: CASSGGTGDQPQHF. The chain uses TRBV6-1 and TRBJ1-5; 10 nucleotides align to TRBD1. The germline gives CDR1 MNHNS, CDR2 SASEGT. V shed 4 bases and J 5 bases; nucleotides not matched to a gene: 2. CDR3 length: 14 residues.

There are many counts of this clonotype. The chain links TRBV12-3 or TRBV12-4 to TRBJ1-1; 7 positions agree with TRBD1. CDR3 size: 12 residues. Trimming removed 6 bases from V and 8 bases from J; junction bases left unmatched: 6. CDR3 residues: CASSVRQGEAFF. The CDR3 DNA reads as TGTGCCAGCAGCGTAAGACAGGGCGAAGCTTTCTTT.

The CDR3 spells CATSRGTTGEKLFF. DNA for the CDR3: TGTGCCACCAGCAGAGGTACTACTGGGGAAAAACTGTTTTTT. The rearrangement uses TRBV15 and TRBJ1-4; D ambiguous. This CDR3 contains 14 residues. In germline, CDR1 is LNHNV, CDR2 YYDKDF (reference sequence). V lost 1 base to trimming and J lost 8 bases, with 11 bases between them.

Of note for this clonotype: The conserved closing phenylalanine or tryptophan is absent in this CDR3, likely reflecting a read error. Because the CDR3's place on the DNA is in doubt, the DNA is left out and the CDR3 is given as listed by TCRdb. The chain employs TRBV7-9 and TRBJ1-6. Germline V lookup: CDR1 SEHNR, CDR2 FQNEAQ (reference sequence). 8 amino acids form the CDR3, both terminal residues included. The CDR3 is CASSLART.

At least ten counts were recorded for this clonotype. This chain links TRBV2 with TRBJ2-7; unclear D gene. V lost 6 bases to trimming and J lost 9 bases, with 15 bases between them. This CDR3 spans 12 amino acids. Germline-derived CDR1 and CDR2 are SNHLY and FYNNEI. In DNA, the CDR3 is TGTGCCAGCAGACCCCAATCCCGGCGGCAGTACTTC. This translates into CASRPQSRRQYF.

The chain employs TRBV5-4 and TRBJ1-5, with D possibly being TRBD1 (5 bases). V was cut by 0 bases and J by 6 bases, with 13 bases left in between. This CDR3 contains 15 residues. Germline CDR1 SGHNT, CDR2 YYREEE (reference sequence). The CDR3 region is CASSLDGYGAQPQHF. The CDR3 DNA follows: TGTGCCAGCAGCTTGGATGGGTACGGGGCTCAGCCCCAGCATTTT. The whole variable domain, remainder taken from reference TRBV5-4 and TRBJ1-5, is ETGVTQSPTHLIKTRGQQVTLRCSSQSGHNTVSWYQQALGQGPQFIFQYYREEENGRGNFPPRFSGLQFPNYSSELNVNALELDDSALYLCASSLDGYGAQPQHFGDGTRLSIL.

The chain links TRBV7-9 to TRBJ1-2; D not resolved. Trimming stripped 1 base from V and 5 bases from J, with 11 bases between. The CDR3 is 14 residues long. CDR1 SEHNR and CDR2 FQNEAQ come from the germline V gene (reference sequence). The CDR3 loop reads CASSLGAQEYGYTF. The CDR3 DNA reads TGTGCCAGCAGCTTAGGCGCCCAGGAATATGGCTACACCTTC.

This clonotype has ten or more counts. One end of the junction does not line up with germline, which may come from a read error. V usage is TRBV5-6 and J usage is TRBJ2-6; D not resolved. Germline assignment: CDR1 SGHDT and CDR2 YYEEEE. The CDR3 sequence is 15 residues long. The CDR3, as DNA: TGTGCCAGCAGCTTGTTAGGCCCTGGAGCCAACGTCCTGACTTTC. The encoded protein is CASSLLGPGANVLTF. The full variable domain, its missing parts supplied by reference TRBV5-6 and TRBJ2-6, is DAGVTQSPTHLIKTRGQQVTLRCSPKSGHDTVSWYQQALGQGPQFIFQYYEEEERQRGNFPDRFSGHQFPNYSSELNVNALLLGDSALYLCASSLLGPGANVLTFGAGSRLTVL.

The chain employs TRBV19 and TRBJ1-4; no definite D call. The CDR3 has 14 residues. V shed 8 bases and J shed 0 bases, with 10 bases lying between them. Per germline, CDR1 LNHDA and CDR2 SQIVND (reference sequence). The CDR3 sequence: CASGNPATNEKLFF. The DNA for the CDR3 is TGTGCCAGTGGGAACCCCGCAACTAATGAAAAACTGTTTTTT.

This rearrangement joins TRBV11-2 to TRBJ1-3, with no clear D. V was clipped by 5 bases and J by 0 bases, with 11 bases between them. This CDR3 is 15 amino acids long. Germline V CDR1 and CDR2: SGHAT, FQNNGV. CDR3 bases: TGTGCCAGCAGCGTATTGGGAAACTCTGGAAACACCATATATTTT. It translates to CASSVLGNSGNTIYF.

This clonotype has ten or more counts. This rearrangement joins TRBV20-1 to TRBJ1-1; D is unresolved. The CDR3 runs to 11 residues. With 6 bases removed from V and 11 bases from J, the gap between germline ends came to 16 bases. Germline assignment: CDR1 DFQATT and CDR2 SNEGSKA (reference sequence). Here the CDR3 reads CSASSTYGAFF. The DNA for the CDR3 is TGCAGTGCCTCGTCGACTTACGGGGCTTTCTTT.

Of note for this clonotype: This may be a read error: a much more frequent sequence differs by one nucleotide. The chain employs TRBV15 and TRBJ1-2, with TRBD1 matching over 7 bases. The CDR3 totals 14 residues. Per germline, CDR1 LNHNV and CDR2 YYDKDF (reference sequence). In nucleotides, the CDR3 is TGTGCCACCAGCGCCCGACAGGGATTCTATGGCTGCACCTTC. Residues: CATSARQGFYGCTF.

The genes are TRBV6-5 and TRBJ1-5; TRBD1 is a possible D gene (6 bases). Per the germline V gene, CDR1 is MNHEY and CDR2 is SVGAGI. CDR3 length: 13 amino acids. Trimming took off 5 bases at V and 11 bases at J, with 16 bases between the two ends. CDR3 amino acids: CASSPDSQETQHF. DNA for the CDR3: TGTGCCAGCAGTCCGGACAGCCAAGAGACCCAGCATTTT.

DNA of the CDR3: TGTGCCAGCAGCCACCTATCATCCTCTCCTGGACACTATGGCTACACCTTC. Residues: CASSHLSSSPGHYGYTF. This chain uses TRBV11-2 with TRBJ1-2; no firm D call. The V and J ends lost 5 bases and 3 bases respectively, with 22 bases between them. Looked up from germline, CDR1 is SGHAT and CDR2 is FQNNGV. There are 17 residues in the CDR3. The whole variable domain, filled in from reference TRBV11-2 and TRBJ1-2, reads EAGVAQSPRYKIIEKRQSVAFWCNPISGHATLYWYQQILGQGPKLLIQFQNNGVVDDSQLPKDRFSAERLKGVDSTLKIQPAKLEDSAVYLCASSHLSSSPGHYGYTFGSGTRLTVV.